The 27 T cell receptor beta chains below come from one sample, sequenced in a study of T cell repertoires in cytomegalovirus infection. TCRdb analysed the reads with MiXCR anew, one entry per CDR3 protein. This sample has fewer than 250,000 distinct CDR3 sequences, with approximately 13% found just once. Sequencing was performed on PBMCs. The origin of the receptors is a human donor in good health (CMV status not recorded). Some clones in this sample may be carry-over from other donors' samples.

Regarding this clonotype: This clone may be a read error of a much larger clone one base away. This chain's CDR3 is CASNLIGQGLSYGYTF. The CDR3 DNA reads TGTGCCAGCAATTTAATCGGGCAGGGACTTAGCTATGGCTACACCTTC. The gene calls are TRBV12-3 or TRBV12-4 and TRBJ1-2, with D possibly matching TRBD1 (5 bases). CDR3 length: 16 residues.

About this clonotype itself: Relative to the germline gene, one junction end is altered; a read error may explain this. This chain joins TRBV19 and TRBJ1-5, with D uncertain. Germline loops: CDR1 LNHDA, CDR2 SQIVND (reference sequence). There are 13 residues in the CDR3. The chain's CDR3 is CASSVIKGQSQHF. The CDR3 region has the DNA TGTGCCAGTAGTGTCATAAAAGGTCAGTCCCAGCATTTT.

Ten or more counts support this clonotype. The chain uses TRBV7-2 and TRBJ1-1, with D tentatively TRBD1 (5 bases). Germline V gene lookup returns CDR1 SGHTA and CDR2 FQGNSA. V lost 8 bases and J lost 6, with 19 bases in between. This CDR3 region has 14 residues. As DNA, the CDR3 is TGTGCCAGCGCGGTTAAGGGGAGGGTCGCTGAAGCTTTCTTT. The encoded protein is CASAVKGRVAEAFF.

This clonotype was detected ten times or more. This CDR3 reads CASRERGSNEQYF. DNA for the CDR3: TGTGCCAGCAGGGAGCGGGGTTCGAACGAGCAGTACTTC. V is TRBV7-3 and J is TRBJ2-7; the match to TRBD2 covers 7 bases. Trimming removed 6 bases from V and 5 bases from J; junction bases left unmatched: 7. CDR1 is SGHTA, CDR2 FQGTGA, per germline. This CDR3 spans 13 amino acids.

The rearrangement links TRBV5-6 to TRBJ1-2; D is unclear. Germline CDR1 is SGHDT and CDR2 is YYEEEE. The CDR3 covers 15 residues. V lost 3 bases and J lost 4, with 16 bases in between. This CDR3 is CASSSNGGGSYGYTF. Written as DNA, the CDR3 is TGTGCCAGCAGCTCTAATGGAGGAGGCAGCTATGGCTACACCTTC.

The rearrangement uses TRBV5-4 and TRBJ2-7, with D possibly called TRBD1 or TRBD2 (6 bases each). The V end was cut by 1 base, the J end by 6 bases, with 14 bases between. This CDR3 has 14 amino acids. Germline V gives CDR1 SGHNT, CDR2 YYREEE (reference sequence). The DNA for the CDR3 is TGTGCCAGCAGCTTGTTCGGGGGCGCGGGCGAGCAGTACTTC. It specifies CASSLFGGAGEQYF.

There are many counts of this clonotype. The CDR3 coding sequence is TGTGCCAGCAACTCGGGGGGGAAGGCGGGTAATGAGCAGTTCTTC. Protein product: CASNSGGKAGNEQFF. The gene calls are TRBV7-2 and TRBJ2-1; 8 bases line up with TRBD2. Germline loops: CDR1 SGHTA, CDR2 FQGNSA. The CDR3 has 15 amino acids. After removal of 7 bases from V and 7 bases from J, the junction contained 12 bases not matched to a gene.

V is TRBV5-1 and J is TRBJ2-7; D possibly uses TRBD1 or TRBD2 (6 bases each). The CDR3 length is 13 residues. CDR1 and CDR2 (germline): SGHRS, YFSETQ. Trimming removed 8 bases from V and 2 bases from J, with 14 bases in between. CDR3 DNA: TGCGCCAGTGCGCGGGACACAACCTACGAGCAGTACTTC. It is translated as CASARDTTYEQYF. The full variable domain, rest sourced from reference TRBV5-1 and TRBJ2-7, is KAGVTQTPRYLIKTRGQQVTLSCSPISGHRSVSWYQQTPGQGLQFLFEYFSETQRNKGNFPGRFSGRQFSNSRSEMNVSTLELGDSALYLCASARDTTYEQYFGPGTRLTVT.

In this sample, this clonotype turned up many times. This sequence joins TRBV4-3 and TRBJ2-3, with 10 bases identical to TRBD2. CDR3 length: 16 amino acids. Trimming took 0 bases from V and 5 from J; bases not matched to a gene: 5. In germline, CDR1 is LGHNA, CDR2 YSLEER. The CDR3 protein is CASSQDERGGQDTQYF. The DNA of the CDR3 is TGCGCCAGCAGCCAAGATGAGCGGGGGGGCCAAGATACGCAGTATTTT.

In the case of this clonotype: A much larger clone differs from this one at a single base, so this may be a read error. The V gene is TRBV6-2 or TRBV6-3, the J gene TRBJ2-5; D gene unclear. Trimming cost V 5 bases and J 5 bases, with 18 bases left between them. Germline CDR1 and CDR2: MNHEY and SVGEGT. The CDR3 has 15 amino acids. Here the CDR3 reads CASSRFSTPGETQYF. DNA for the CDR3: TGTGCCAGCAGTCGTTTTTCTACGCCCGGGGAGACCCAGTACTTC.

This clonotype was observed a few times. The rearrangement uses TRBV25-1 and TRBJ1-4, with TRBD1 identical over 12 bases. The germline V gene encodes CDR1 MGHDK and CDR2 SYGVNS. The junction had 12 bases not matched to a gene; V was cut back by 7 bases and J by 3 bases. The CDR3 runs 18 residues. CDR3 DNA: TGTGCCAGCAAACCCTCCCTGGGACAGGGGGCTCCTAATGAAAAACTGTTTTTT. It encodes CASKPSLGQGAPNEKLFF.

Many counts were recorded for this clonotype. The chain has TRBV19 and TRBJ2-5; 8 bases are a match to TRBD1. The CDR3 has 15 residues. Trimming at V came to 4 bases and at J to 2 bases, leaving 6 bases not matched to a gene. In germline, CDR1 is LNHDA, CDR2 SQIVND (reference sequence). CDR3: CASSTGTGQQETQYF. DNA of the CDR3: TGTGCCAGTAGTACCGGGACAGGCCAACAAGAGACCCAGTACTTC.

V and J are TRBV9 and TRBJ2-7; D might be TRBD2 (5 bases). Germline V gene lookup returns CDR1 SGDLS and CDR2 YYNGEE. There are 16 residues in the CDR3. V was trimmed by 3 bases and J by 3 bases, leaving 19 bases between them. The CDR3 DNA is TGTGCCAGCAGCGCCCAGCCCCAAAGCGGCAGCTACGAGCAGTACTTC. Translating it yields CASSAQPQSGSYEQYF.

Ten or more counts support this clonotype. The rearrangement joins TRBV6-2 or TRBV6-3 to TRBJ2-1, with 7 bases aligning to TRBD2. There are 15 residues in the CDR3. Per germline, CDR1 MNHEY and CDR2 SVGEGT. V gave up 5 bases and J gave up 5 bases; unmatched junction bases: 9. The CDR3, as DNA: TGTGCCAGCAGTCCGCTAGGGAGGGCCAACAATGAGCAGTTCTTC. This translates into CASSPLGRANNEQFF.

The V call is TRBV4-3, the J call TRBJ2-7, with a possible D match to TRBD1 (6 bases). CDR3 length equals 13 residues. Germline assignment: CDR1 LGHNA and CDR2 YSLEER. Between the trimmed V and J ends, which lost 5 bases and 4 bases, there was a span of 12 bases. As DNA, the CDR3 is TGCGCCAGCAGCAAGGACAGAAGGTACGAGCAGTACTTC. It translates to CASSKDRRYEQYF.

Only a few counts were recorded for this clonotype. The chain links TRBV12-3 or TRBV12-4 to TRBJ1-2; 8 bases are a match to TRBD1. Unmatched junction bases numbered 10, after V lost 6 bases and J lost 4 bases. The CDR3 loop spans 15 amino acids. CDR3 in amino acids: CASSPLGQGGYGYTF. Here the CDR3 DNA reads TGTGCCAGCAGCCCCCTTGGACAGGGTGGCTATGGCTACACCTTC.

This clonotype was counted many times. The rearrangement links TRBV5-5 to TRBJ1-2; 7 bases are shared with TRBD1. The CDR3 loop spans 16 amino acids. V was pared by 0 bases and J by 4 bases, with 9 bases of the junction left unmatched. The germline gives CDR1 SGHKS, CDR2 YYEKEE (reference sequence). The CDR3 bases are TGTGCCAGCAGCTTGGCCGGCAGGACAGGCTCCTATGGCTACACCTTC. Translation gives CASSLAGRTGSYGYTF.

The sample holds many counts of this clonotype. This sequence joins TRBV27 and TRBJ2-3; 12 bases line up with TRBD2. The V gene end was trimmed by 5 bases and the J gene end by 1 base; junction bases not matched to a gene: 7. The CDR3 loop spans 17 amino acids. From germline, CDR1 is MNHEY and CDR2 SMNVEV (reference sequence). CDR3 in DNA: TGTGCCAGCAGTCCTCTAGCGGGGGGGCAAGGCACAGATACGCAGTATTTT. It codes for CASSPLAGGQGTDTQYF.

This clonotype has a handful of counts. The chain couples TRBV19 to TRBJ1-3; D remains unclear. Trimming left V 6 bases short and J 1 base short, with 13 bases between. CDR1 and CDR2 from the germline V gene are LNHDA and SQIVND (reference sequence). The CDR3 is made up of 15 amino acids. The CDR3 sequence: CASRILPDSGNTIYF. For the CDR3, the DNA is TGTGCCAGTAGGATACTTCCTGATTCTGGAAACACCATATATTTT.

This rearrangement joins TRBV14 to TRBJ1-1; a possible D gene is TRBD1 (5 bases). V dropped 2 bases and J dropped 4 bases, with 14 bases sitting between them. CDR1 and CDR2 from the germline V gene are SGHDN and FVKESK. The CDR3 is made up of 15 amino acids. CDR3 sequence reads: CASSQLHSGGTEAFF. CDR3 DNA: TGTGCCAGCAGCCAACTCCATTCGGGGGGCACTGAAGCTTTCTTT.

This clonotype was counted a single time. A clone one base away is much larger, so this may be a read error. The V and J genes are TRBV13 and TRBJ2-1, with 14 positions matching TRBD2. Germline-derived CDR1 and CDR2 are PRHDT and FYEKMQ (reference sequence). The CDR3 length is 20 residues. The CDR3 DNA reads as TGCGCCAGCATCTTCTCCGGGACTAGCGGGAGAGTCGTTGGCTACAATGAGCAGTTCTTC. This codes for CASIFSGTSGRVVGYNEQFF.

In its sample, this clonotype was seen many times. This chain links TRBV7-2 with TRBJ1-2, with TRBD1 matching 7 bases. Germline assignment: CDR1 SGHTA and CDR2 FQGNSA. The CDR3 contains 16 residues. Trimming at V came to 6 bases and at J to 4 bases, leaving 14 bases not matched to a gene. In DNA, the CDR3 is TGTGCCAGCAGAGGTGGGGAGGGGGCGCACGGCTATGGCTACACCTTC. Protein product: CASRGGEGAHGYGYTF.

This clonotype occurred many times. The CDR3 region is CASSTRGGRNTEAFF. CDR3 in DNA: TGTGCCAGCAGCACGAGAGGAGGAAGGAACACTGAAGCTTTCTTT. This chain connects TRBV7-2 to TRBJ1-1; no clear D gene. CDR1 and CDR2 from the germline V gene are SGHTA and FQGNSA. V dropped 5 bases and J dropped 1 base, with 14 bases sitting between them. CDR3 size: 15 residues.

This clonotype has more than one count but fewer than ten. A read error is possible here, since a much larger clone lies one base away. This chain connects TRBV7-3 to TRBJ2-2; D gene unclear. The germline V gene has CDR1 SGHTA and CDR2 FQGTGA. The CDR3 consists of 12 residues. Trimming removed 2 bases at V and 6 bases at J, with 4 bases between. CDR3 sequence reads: CASSLDPGELFF. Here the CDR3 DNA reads TGTGCCAGCAGCTTAGATCCCGGGGAGCTGTTTTTT.

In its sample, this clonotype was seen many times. In nucleotides, the CDR3 is TGTGCCAGCAGCTTAGAGGTTGGGGGATCCGGGGAGCTGTTTTTT. It specifies CASSLEVGGSGELFF. The chain employs TRBV7-2 and TRBJ2-2; either TRBD1 or TRBD2 may fit D (5 bases each). Germline values: CDR1 SGHTA, CDR2 FQGNSA. The CDR3 runs 15 residues. V lost 1 base to trimming and J lost 6 bases, with 12 bases between them.

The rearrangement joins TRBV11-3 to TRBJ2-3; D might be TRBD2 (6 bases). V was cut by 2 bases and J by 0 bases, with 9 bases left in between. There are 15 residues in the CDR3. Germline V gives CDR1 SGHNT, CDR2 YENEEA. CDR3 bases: TGTGCCAGCAGCTTAACTAGCATGAGCACAGATACGCAGTATTTT. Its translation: CASSLTSMSTDTQYF. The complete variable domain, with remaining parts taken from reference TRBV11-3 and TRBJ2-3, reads EAGVVQSPRYKIIEKKQPVAFWCNPISGHNTLYWYLQNLGQGPELLIRYENEEAVDDSQLPKDRFSAERLKGVDSTLKIQPAELGDSAVYLCASSLTSMSTDTQYFGPGTRLTVL.

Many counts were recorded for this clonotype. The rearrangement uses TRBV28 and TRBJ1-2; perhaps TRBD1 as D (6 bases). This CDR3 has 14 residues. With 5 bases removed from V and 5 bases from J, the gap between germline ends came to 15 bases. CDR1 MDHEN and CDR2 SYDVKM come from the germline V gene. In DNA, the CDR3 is TGTGCCAGCAGTCGCGATCAGGGGCCGTATGGCTACACCTTC. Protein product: CASSRDQGPYGYTF.